These 18 T cell receptor beta chains share one sample of origin, sequenced in a study of response to subunit inactivated influenza vaccine. Via MiXCR, TCRdb re-called the RT-PCR reads, giving one row per CDR3 protein. The sample consists of more than 450,000 distinct CDR3 sequences, around 8% of them appearing once. Sequenced here: PBMCs from blood, sampled around 25 months after vaccination. All receptors come from a man aged 45 to 75 who received an inactivated influenza vaccine.

This clonotype was seen more than once but under ten times. The CDR3 region is CASSYSTMNYGYTF. CDR3 coding DNA: TGTGCCAGCAGTTACAGTACCATGAACTATGGCTACACCTTC. The rearrangement links TRBV6-2 or TRBV6-3 to TRBJ1-2; D not certain. Germline values: CDR1 MNHEY, CDR2 SVGEGT. Deletions cut 2 bases from V and 2 bases from J, with 9 bases between. This CDR3 comprises 14 residues.

This clonotype has more than one count but fewer than ten. V gene TRBV7-2 combines with J gene TRBJ2-1; D perhaps matches TRBD2 (6 bases). The germline V gene encodes CDR1 SGHTA and CDR2 FQGNSA. The ends were cut back, 3 bases at V and 7 bases at J, with 13 bases in the middle. This CDR3 has 14 residues. The chain's CDR3 is CASSLGGPQNEQFF. CDR3 coding DNA: TGTGCCAGCAGCTTGGGGGGACCTCAGAATGAGCAGTTCTTC. Drawing the rest from reference TRBV7-2 and TRBJ2-1, the complete variable domain is GAGVSQSPSNKVTEKGKDVELRCDPISGHTALYWYRQSLGQGLEFLIYFQGNSAPDKSGLPSDRFSAERTGGSVSTLTIQRTQQEDSAVYLCASSLGGPQNEQFFGPGTRLTVL.

This clonotype occurred a few times. The chain joins TRBV7-2 to TRBJ2-1; unclear D gene. The CDR3 totals 16 residues. With 1 base removed from V and 0 bases from J, the gap between germline ends came to 10 bases. Germline CDR1 and CDR2: SGHTA and FQGNSA. In DNA form, the CDR3 reads TGTGCCAGCAGCTTAGGGGTCGTAAGCTCCTACAATGAGCAGTTCTTC. Amino acid sequence: CASSLGVVSSYNEQFF.

The J gene is TRBJ2-7, the V gene TRBV19, with 10 nucleotides matching TRBD2. This CDR3 is 17 amino acids long. V dropped 2 bases and J dropped 2; count of bases not matched to a gene: 9. CDR1 is LNHDA and CDR2 is SQIVND in the germline V gene (reference sequence). This CDR3 reads CASSINAASGSTYEQYF. The CDR3 DNA reads as TGTGCCAGTAGTATAAACGCGGCTAGCGGGAGTACCTACGAGCAGTACTTC.

The V gene is TRBV20-1, the J gene TRBJ1-6; D unclear. The V end lost 1 base, the J end lost 9 bases, and 10 bases lay between the germline ends. The CDR3 length is 13 residues. Germline CDR1 is DFQATT and CDR2 is SNEGSKA (reference sequence). The CDR3 reads CSARGARGSPLHF. DNA of the CDR3: TGCAGTGCTAGAGGGGCGCGGGGTTCACCCCTCCACTTT.

The sample holds a few counts of this clonotype. This chain joins TRBV4-3 and TRBJ2-7; D uncertain. CDR3 size: 15 residues. Trimming removed 0 bases from V and 3 bases from J, with 12 bases in between. Germline V gene sequence: CDR1 LGHNA, CDR2 YSLEER. This chain's CDR3 is CASSQEKGYYYEQYF. CDR3 sequence (DNA): TGCGCCAGCAGCCAAGAGAAGGGCTACTACTACGAGCAGTACTTC.

The CDR3 DNA sequence: TGTGCCAGCAGCTTACTCTACTCAGATACGCAGTATTTT. Protein sequence: CASSLLYSDTQYF. The chain couples TRBV7-2 to TRBJ2-3; D gene ambiguous. From germline, CDR1 is SGHTA and CDR2 FQGNSA. The V gene lost 2 bases and the J gene lost 4 bases, with 7 bases spanning the gap. This CDR3 is built from 13 residues.

This chain connects TRBV4-1 to TRBJ2-1; TRBD2 aligns across 9 bases. This CDR3 is built from 17 residues. After removal of 4 bases from V and 4 bases from J, the junction contained 11 bases not matched to a gene. The germline V gene encodes CDR1 MGHRA and CDR2 YSYEKL. CDR3 sequence: CASSPEGGGGAYNEQFF. CDR3 in DNA: TGCGCCAGCAGCCCGGAAGGAGGCGGGGGGGCATACAATGAGCAGTTCTTC.

This clonotype occurred a few times. The rearrangement uses TRBV24-1 and TRBJ1-1, with D possibly matching TRBD1 (6 bases). The germline V gene encodes CDR1 KGHDR and CDR2 SFDVKD. The CDR3 covers 13 residues. Trimming left V 3 bases short and J 8 bases short, with 12 bases between. The CDR3 sequence is CATSDNTGLEAFF. The CDR3 DNA reads TGTGCCACCAGTGATAACACAGGGTTGGAAGCTTTCTTT.

This clonotype has more than one count but fewer than ten. This sequence joins TRBV7-9 and TRBJ1-3; D remains ambiguous. This CDR3 region has 14 residues. The germline V gene has CDR1 SEHNR and CDR2 FQNEAQ (reference sequence). The V end lost 5 bases, the J end lost 0 bases, and 8 bases lay between the germline ends. The CDR3 DNA follows: TGTGCCAGCAGCCCTGACATCTCTGGAAACACCATATATTTT. Amino acids: CASSPDISGNTIYF.

The genes are TRBV7-9 and TRBJ2-7, with D possibly being TRBD2 (5 bases). Germline lookup yields CDR1 SEHNR and CDR2 FQNEAQ (reference sequence). The CDR3 spans 13 residues. Trimming removed 8 bases from V and 6 bases from J, with 17 bases in between. The CDR3, as DNA: TGTGCCAGCGCCAACTCGCCCCGGGGCGAGCAGTACTTC. This sequence encodes CASANSPRGEQYF.

This clonotype has only a few counts. The chain links TRBV4-2 to TRBJ2-7; TRBD2 is a possible D gene (5 bases). Germline V gives CDR1 LGHNA, CDR2 YNFKEQ. Deletions cut 0 bases from V and 5 bases from J, with 14 bases between. The length of the CDR3 is 15 residues. The CDR3 nucleotides read TGTGCCAGCAGCCAAGATAACGCGGGTATCGACGAGCAGTACTTC. This codes for CASSQDNAGIDEQYF.

This clonotype was detected only a few times. The gene calls are TRBV14 and TRBJ2-5, with no clear D. This CDR3 is 13 amino acids long. The V gene's germline CDR1 is SGHDN and CDR2 FVKESK. Trimming removed 5 bases at V and 5 bases at J, with 12 bases between. The CDR3 DNA follows: TGTGCCAGCAGCGCATCGGCGTCCGAGACCCAGTACTTC. Translation: CASSASASETQYF.

This clonotype was found once. This chain uses TRBV12-3 or TRBV12-4 with TRBJ1-5; tentative D call: TRBD1 (5 bases). V shed 9 bases and J shed 6 bases, with 18 bases lying between them. The CDR3 is 14 amino acids. The CDR3 region has the DNA TGTGCCAGTCGGGGCACAGGTTTCGGTCAGCCCCAGCATTTT. Its translation: CASRGTGFGQPQHF.

The gene calls are TRBV18 and TRBJ2-5; TRBD1 agrees at 7 bases. CDR1 and CDR2 from the germline V gene are KGHSH and LQKENI. Trimming at V came to 0 bases and at J to 0 bases, leaving 7 bases not matched to a gene. This CDR3 is 17 amino acids long. The CDR3: CASSPPIGGSYQETQYF. In DNA form, the CDR3 reads TGTGCCAGCTCACCACCGATAGGGGGCTCTTACCAAGAGACCCAGTACTTC.

This clonotype was counted between two and nine times. V gene TRBV29-1 combines with J gene TRBJ2-7; TRBD2 is a possible D gene (7 bases). The germline gives CDR1 SQVTM, CDR2 ANQGSEA. The CDR3 contains 13 residues. Trimming removed 6 bases from V and 4 bases from J, with 16 bases in between. CDR3 protein: CSVGRGAVYEQYF. The CDR3 nucleotides are TGCAGCGTGGGACGGGGGGCTGTTTACGAGCAGTACTTC.

This clonotype came up many times. V gene TRBV20-1 combines with J gene TRBJ2-4; D tentatively reads TRBD1 or TRBD2 (5 bases each). The CDR3 has 13 residues. Germline CDR1 and CDR2: DFQATT and SNEGSKA (reference sequence). Trimming removed 6 bases from V and 8 bases from J, with 17 bases in between. The CDR3: CSAIYPGGDIQYF. In DNA form, the CDR3 reads TGCAGTGCAATATACCCTGGGGGAGACATTCAGTACTTC.

V usage is TRBV20-1 and J usage is TRBJ2-1; 10 bases line up with TRBD2. Germline V lookup: CDR1 DFQATT, CDR2 SNEGSKA (reference sequence). The CDR3 is made up of 15 amino acids. The ends lost 5 bases at V and 2 bases at J; junction bases unmatched: 6. CDR3 in amino acids: CSALSGGTTYNEQFF. The CDR3 bases are TGCAGTGCTCTTAGCGGGGGGACCACCTACAATGAGCAGTTCTTC.